These 25 T cell receptor beta chains were sequenced from one sample in a study of human T cells and chemical hapten exposure. TCRdb redid the calling of the RACE reads with MiXCR, one entry per CDR3 protein. The sample shows roughly 380,000 distinct CDR3 sequences, roughly 6% of them seen only once. Time point in this sample: patch test 2, 6 weeks after DPC sensitization. The sample's treatment: therapeutic diphenylcyclopropenone sensitization with weekly scalp DPC. Here the sequenced sample was whole blood, taken in connection with sensitization to the hapten diphenylcyclopropenone (DPC). These receptors originate from a woman between 18 and 29 years old with alopecia areata. Some clones in this sample may be carry-over from other donors' samples.

The chain has TRBV12-3 or TRBV12-4 and TRBJ2-7, with TRBD1 identical over 7 bases. This CDR3 contains 13 residues. J gave up 0 bases and V 5 bases, and 1 base lay outside the gene matches. CDR3: CASSGTVSYEQYF. CDR3 sequence (DNA): TGTGCCAGCAGTGGGACAGTCTCCTACGAGCAGTACTTC.

This clonotype was observed a handful of times. The chain couples TRBV5-1 to TRBJ1-3; D perhaps matches TRBD1 (5 bases). Germline V lookup: CDR1 SGHRS, CDR2 YFSETQ. CDR3 length: 13 amino acids. The V end lost 2 bases, the J end lost 6 bases, and 9 bases lay between the germline ends. CDR3 DNA sequence: TGCGCCAGCAGCTTCGAGGGGACAAACACCATATATTTT. It specifies CASSFEGTNTIYF.

This clonotype has just a few counts. V gene TRBV3-1 combines with J gene TRBJ2-1; D may be TRBD1 or TRBD2 (5 bases each). Looked up from germline, CDR1 is LGHDT and CDR2 is YNNKEL (reference sequence). Deletions cut 4 bases from V and 0 bases from J, with 13 bases between. This CDR3 is built from 16 residues. In DNA form, the CDR3 reads TGTGCCAGCAGCCCCCCCGGGGCACGCTCCTACAATGAGCAGTTCTTC. Residues: CASSPPGARSYNEQFF.

V usage is TRBV28 and J usage is TRBJ2-3, with D tentatively TRBD1 or TRBD2 (5 bases each). CDR3 size: 17 residues. The germline CDR1 and CDR2 sequences are MDHEN and SYDVKM. The V end lost 9 bases, the J end lost 1 base, and 23 bases lay between the germline ends. This CDR3 reads CASAARGAGSGTDTQYF. The CDR3 region has the DNA TGTGCCAGTGCAGCGCGAGGGGCAGGGTCGGGCACAGATACGCAGTATTTT. The full variable domain, completed using reference TRBV28 and TRBJ2-3, is DVKVTQSSRYLVKRTGEKVFLECVQDMDHENMFWYRQDPGLGLRLIYFSYDVKMKEKGDIPEGYSVSREKKERFSLILESASTNQTSMYLCASAARGAGSGTDTQYFGPGTRLTVL.

V is TRBV28 and J is TRBJ2-7; D remains ambiguous. Trimming removed 0 bases at V and 2 bases at J, with 8 bases between. The CDR3 consists of 14 residues. Germline CDR1 MDHEN, CDR2 SYDVKM. The CDR3 protein is CASSLWTAAYEQYF. The CDR3 DNA reads TGTGCCAGCAGTTTATGGACCGCCGCCTACGAGCAGTACTTC.

The rearrangement joins TRBV2 to TRBJ1-5; TRBD1 is a possible D gene (5 bases). This CDR3 spans 15 amino acids. The germline V gene encodes CDR1 SNHLY and CDR2 FYNNEI. Trimming removed 7 bases from V and 1 base from J, with 14 bases in between. CDR3 sequence: CASMEGSGSNQPQHF. DNA of the CDR3: TGTGCCAGCATGGAGGGGTCGGGGAGCAATCAGCCCCAGCATTTT.

This clonotype was seen a handful of times. This chain joins TRBV9 and TRBJ2-5; TRBD2 aligns across 12 bases. The germline CDR1 and CDR2 sequences are SGDLS and YYNGEE. The trim removed 4 bases at V and 1 base at J, leaving 5 bases unmatched. The CDR3 spans 16 residues. The DNA for the CDR3 is TGTGCCAGCAGCCCTGGGACTAGCGGGCCCCAAGAGACCCAGTACTTC. The encoded protein is CASSPGTSGPQETQYF.

This clonotype came up a few times. V and J are TRBV11-2 and TRBJ2-7, with TRBD1 matching over 9 bases. Germline CDR1 and CDR2: SGHAT and FQNNGV. The CDR3 is made up of 15 amino acids. The J segment lost 1 base and the V segment lost 5 bases, leaving 6 bases of the junction unmatched. CDR3 DNA: TGTGCCAGCAGCGACCGGGACAGGGCGTCCTACGAGCAGTACTTC. The encoded protein is CASSDRDRASYEQYF.

This clonotype appeared a few times. The rearrangement uses TRBV20-1 and TRBJ1-1; D is undetermined. The CDR3 has 12 amino acids. The V gene's germline CDR1 is DFQATT and CDR2 SNEGSKA (reference sequence). Between the trimmed V and J ends, which lost 6 bases and 1 base, there was a span of 9 bases. The CDR3: CSAQEGNTEAFF. The CDR3 DNA reads TGCAGTGCCCAGGAGGGGAACACTGAAGCTTTCTTT.

A few counts support this clonotype. CDR3 in amino acids: CASLPDGTDTQYF. CDR3 nucleotide sequence: TGTGCCAGCCTCCCCGATGGGACAGATACGCAGTATTTT. The chain links TRBV12-3 or TRBV12-4 to TRBJ2-3; D not certain. V lost 8 bases to trimming and J lost 3 bases, with 12 bases between them. The length of the CDR3 is 13 residues.

J is TRBJ2-7 and V is TRBV12-3 or TRBV12-4; 7 bases fit TRBD2. This CDR3 is 13 amino acids long. The J segment lost 2 bases and the V segment lost 3 bases, leaving 1 base of the junction unmatched. CDR3: CASSLGGPYEQYF. CDR3 DNA: TGTGCCAGCAGTTTGGGAGGGCCCTACGAGCAGTACTTC.

The CDR3 is CASRPSPTSASTDTQYF. For the CDR3, the DNA is TGTGCCAGCAGACCGTCCCCCACTAGCGCTAGCACAGATACGCAGTATTTT. V usage is TRBV5-4 and J usage is TRBJ2-3; 7 bases match TRBD2. CDR1 and CDR2 from the germline V gene are SGHNT and YYREEE (reference sequence). The CDR3 length is 17 residues. V trimming: 5 bases; J trimming: 0 bases; junction bases outside the gene matches: 12. Using reference TRBV5-4 and TRBJ2-3 for the parts outside the CDR3, the full variable domain is ETGVTQSPTHLIKTRGQQVTLRCSSQSGHNTVSWYQQALGQGPQFIFQYYREEENGRGNFPPRFSGLQFPNYSSELNVNALELDDSALYLCASRPSPTSASTDTQYFGPGTRLTVL.

This clonotype has more than one count but fewer than ten. The chain links TRBV19 to TRBJ2-1; no clear D gene. Trimming stripped 1 base from V and 2 bases from J, with 3 bases between. CDR1 is LNHDA and CDR2 is SQIVND in the germline V gene (reference sequence). The CDR3 contains 13 residues. The CDR3 loop is CASSIVAYNEQFF. The CDR3 nucleotides are TGTGCCAGTAGTATAGTTGCCTACAATGAGCAGTTCTTC. Together with reference TRBV19 and TRBJ2-1, the CDR3 gives the full variable domain: DGGITQSPKYLFRKEGQNVTLSCEQNLNHDAMYWYRQDPGQGLRLIYYSQIVNDFQKGDIAEGYSVSREKKESFPLTVTSAQKNPTAFYLCASSIVAYNEQFFGPGTRLTVL.

This chain connects TRBV29-1 to TRBJ2-3; 13 positions agree with TRBD2. V shed 4 bases, J shed 2 bases, and the junction held 9 bases outside the gene matches. The CDR3 is 17 residues long. Germline V gene data show CDR1 as SQVTM and CDR2 as ANQGSEA. DNA for the CDR3: TGCAGCGTTGCGATGGGACTAGCGGGGACATCCACAGATACGCAGTATTTT. Protein product: CSVAMGLAGTSTDTQYF.

There are a few counts of this clonotype. V and J are TRBV29-1 and TRBJ2-7; the D is unclear. This CDR3 has 14 amino acids. V shed 0 bases and J shed 3 bases, with 12 bases lying between them. Germline CDR1 SQVTM, CDR2 ANQGSEA. The CDR3 DNA follows: TGCAGCGTTGAAGATCCCCTGGTGGGCTACGAGCAGTACTTC. This codes for CSVEDPLVGYEQYF.

Ten or more counts support this clonotype. This chain connects TRBV4-2 to TRBJ1-2; D is unclear. Trimming took off 4 bases at V and 7 bases at J, with 16 bases between the two ends. This CDR3 comprises 14 residues. Germline assignment: CDR1 LGHNA and CDR2 YNFKEQ. DNA of the CDR3: TGTGCCAGCAGCCCGAGGGTCCCAGAAGGTGGCTACACCTTC. Its protein is CASSPRVPEGGYTF.

This chain joins TRBV28 and TRBJ2-5; D could derive from TRBD1 or TRBD2 (7 bases each). The V gene lost 5 bases and the J gene lost 3 bases, with 16 bases spanning the gap. The CDR3 runs 15 residues. Germline CDR1 is MDHEN and CDR2 is SYDVKM. The DNA for the CDR3 is TGTGCCAGCAGTACCCGCAGGGGGGGCGAAGAGACCCAGTACTTC. Translation: CASSTRRGGEETQYF.

This clonotype was counted many times. V usage is TRBV27 and J usage is TRBJ2-5; D gene unclear. V shed 1 base and J shed 1 base, with 4 bases lying between them. The CDR3 extends over 13 amino acids. Germline assignment: CDR1 MNHEY and CDR2 SMNVEV (reference sequence). CDR3 DNA sequence: TGTGCCAGCAGTTTATTCCCCCAAGAGACCCAGTACTTC. Residues: CASSLFPQETQYF.

The chain joins TRBV4-2 to TRBJ2-7, with 9 positions matching TRBD1. Germline V gene data show CDR1 as LGHNA and CDR2 as YNFKEQ. This CDR3 contains 17 residues. V lost 3 bases and J lost 3; bases outside the gene matches: 12. The CDR3 DNA sequence: TGTGCCAGCAGCCATAGCTACCCGGGACAGGGCATCTACGAGCAGTACTTC. Translating gives CASSHSYPGQGIYEQYF.

The chain links TRBV6-1 to TRBJ2-5, with D possibly TRBD1 on 6 matching bases. The CDR3 totals 13 residues. Germline values: CDR1 MNHNS, CDR2 SASEGT. The V gene lost 7 bases and the J gene lost 5 bases, with 14 bases spanning the gap. CDR3 nucleotide sequence: TGTGCCAGCATTGCACAGGGTCGTGAGACCCAGTACTTC. Encoded protein: CASIAQGRETQYF.

This clonotype occurred a few times. The V and J genes are TRBV5-1 and TRBJ2-1, with 8 bases aligning to TRBD2. Unmatched junction bases numbered 7, after V lost 4 bases and J lost 1 base. The CDR3 consists of 16 residues. Germline assignment: CDR1 SGHRS and CDR2 YFSETQ. CDR3 DNA sequence: TGCGCCAGCAGCCCAGCGGGGGAACTTTCCTACAATGAGCAGTTCTTC. Its translation is CASSPAGELSYNEQFF. Full variable domain (missing parts from reference TRBV5-1 and TRBJ2-1): KAGVTQTPRYLIKTRGQQVTLSCSPISGHRSVSWYQQTPGQGLQFLFEYFSETQRNKGNFPGRFSGRQFSNSRSEMNVSTLELGDSALYLCASSPAGELSYNEQFFGPGTRLTVL.

The CDR3 sequence is CASSYSVTSQETQYF. CDR3 in DNA: TGTGCCAGCAGTTACTCGGTGACTAGCCAAGAGACCCAGTACTTC. The chain is built from TRBV6-2 or TRBV6-3 and TRBJ2-5; tentative D call: TRBD2 (6 bases). The CDR3 is 15 amino acids. Per the germline V gene, CDR1 is MNHEY and CDR2 is SVGEGT. Trimming removed 0 bases at V and 1 base at J, with 9 bases between.

J is TRBJ2-7 and V is TRBV5-1; D is undetermined. CDR1 and CDR2 from the germline V gene are SGHRS and YFSETQ. Trimming took off 3 bases at V and 4 bases at J, with 11 bases between the two ends. CDR3 length: 13 amino acids. CDR3 region: CASSSAARYEQYF. The CDR3 region has the DNA TGCGCCAGCAGCTCAGCTGCTCGTTACGAGCAGTACTTC.

The sample holds many counts of this clonotype. This rearrangement joins TRBV28 to TRBJ1-1; D uncertain. The V gene lost 2 bases and the J gene lost 0 bases, with 7 bases spanning the gap. CDR1 is MDHEN, CDR2 SYDVKM, per germline. The CDR3 has 14 residues. The CDR3 reads CASSLSQLNTEAFF. CDR3 sequence (DNA): TGTGCCAGCAGTTTAAGTCAGCTGAACACTGAAGCTTTCTTT.

This chain uses TRBV20-1 with TRBJ2-5; 14 bases align to TRBD2. Germline CDR1 and CDR2: DFQATT and SNEGSKA (reference sequence). The CDR3 is 19 amino acids. V lost 5 bases, J lost 2 bases, and 16 bases stayed unmatched. In DNA, the CDR3 is TGCAGTGCTGCACCAACCGGGACTAGCGGGGGTTTCAATCAAGAGACCCAGTACTTC. Its translation is CSAAPTGTSGGFNQETQYF.